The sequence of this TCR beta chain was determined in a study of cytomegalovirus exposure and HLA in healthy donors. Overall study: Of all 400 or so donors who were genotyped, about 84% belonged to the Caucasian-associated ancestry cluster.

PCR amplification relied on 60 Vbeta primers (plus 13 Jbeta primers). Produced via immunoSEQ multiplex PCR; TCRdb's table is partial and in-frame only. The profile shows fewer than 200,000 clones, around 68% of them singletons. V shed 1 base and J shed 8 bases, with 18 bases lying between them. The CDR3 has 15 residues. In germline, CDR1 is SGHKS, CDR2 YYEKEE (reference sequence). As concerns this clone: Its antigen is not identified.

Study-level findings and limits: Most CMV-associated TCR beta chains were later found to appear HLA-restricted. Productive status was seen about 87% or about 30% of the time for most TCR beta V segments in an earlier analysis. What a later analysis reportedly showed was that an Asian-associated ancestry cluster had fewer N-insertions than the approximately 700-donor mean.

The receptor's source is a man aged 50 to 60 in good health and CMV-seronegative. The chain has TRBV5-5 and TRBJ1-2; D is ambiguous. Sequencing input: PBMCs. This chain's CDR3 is CASSLTESGVGGYTF. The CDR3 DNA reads TGTGCCAGCAGCTTGACCGAATCCGGGGTCGGAGGCTACACCTTC.